These 27 T cell receptor beta chains were sequenced from one sample in a study of blood T cells in healthy people across ages. With a J-beta primer mix and a sample-barcoded 5' primer, a second PCR ran 7 to 11 cycles. MiXCR was run by TCRdb on the 5' RACE reads, yielding one entry per CDR3 protein. The data hold 650,000 to 1,000,000 distinct CDR3 sequences, with 36% observed a single time. The sequenced sample was blood. Receptors originate from a young man in good health.

The chain links TRBV6-2 or TRBV6-3 to TRBJ2-3; possibly TRBD1 for D (5 bases). V was clipped by 5 bases and J by 4 bases, with 10 bases between them. This CDR3 is 13 amino acids long. CDR1 is MNHEY and CDR2 is SVGEGT in the germline V gene. This CDR3 reads CASSEQGPDTQYF. Here the CDR3 DNA reads TGTGCCAGCAGTGAGCAGGGTCCAGATACGCAGTATTTT.

This clonotype has just one count. This chain uses TRBV10-3 with TRBJ1-3, with D possibly being TRBD1 (6 bases). The CDR3 consists of 15 residues. Trimming took 0 bases from V and 6 from J, leaving 12 bases between them. Germline-derived CDR1 and CDR2 are ENHRY and SYGVKD. CDR3 coding DNA: TGTGCCATCAGTGAGTCGCCCAAGGGGGAAAACACCATATATTTT. Translation: CAISESPKGENTIYF.

This clonotype was counted between two and nine times. The chain carries TRBV18 and TRBJ2-1, with 10 bases that match TRBD1. V was clipped by 2 bases and J by 2 bases; unmatched bases: 9. Germline V gives CDR1 KGHSH, CDR2 LQKENI. CDR3 size: 18 residues. CDR3: CASSPSGLGTGAYNEQFF. The CDR3 nucleotides are TGTGCCAGCTCACCATCTGGTCTCGGGACAGGGGCCTACAATGAGCAGTTCTTC.

This clonotype came up once. The V and J genes are TRBV15 and TRBJ1-4; D perhaps matches TRBD1 (5 bases). The CDR3 contains 17 residues. CDR1 LNHNV and CDR2 YYDKDF come from the germline V gene (reference sequence). V lost 4 bases to trimming and J lost 5 bases, with 20 bases between them. The CDR3 region has the DNA TGTGCCACCAGCACCGAGATAGGGGCAAACCTAAATGAAAAACTGTTTTTT. Translated: CATSTEIGANLNEKLFF.

The genes are TRBV7-2 and TRBJ2-4; a weak D match, TRBD1 (5 bases). The DNA end lines up better with TRBJ2-7; the J call may be wrong. This CDR3 is built from 14 residues. CDR1 and CDR2 from the germline V gene are SGHTA and FQGNSA. The CDR3 DNA reads TGTGCCAGCGGCCGGCGGACACAAAACTACGAGCAGTACTTC. Its translation: CASGRRTQNYEQYF.

This clonotype occurred a few times. J is TRBJ2-1 and V is TRBV6-6, with no clear D. This CDR3 spans 13 amino acids. Germline lookup yields CDR1 MNHNY and CDR2 SVGAGI (reference sequence). V lost 2 bases to trimming and J lost 4 bases, with 6 bases between them. Here the CDR3 reads CASSYPTYNEQFF. CDR3 in DNA: TGTGCCAGCAGTTACCCCACGTACAATGAGCAGTTCTTC.

The V gene is TRBV10-3, the J gene TRBJ2-3; TRBD2 matches at 14 bases. Germline V lookup: CDR1 ENHRY, CDR2 SYGVKD. Trimming took 2 bases from V and 6 from J; bases not matched to a gene: 1. The CDR3 spans 15 residues. CDR3 in DNA: TGTGCCATCAGTGAGAGGACTAGCGGGGGGGATACGCAGTATTTT. This codes for CAISERTSGGDTQYF.

The V gene is TRBV5-1, the J gene TRBJ2-6; D unresolved. CDR1 and CDR2 from the germline V gene are SGHRS and YFSETQ. CDR3 length equals 15 residues. V was pared by 4 bases and J by 2 bases, with 10 bases between. The CDR3 protein is CASSRDGTGANVLTF. CDR3 DNA: TGCGCCAGCAGCCGCGACGGAACTGGGGCCAACGTCCTGACTTTC.

The chain recombines TRBV7-6 with TRBJ2-5; D tentatively reads TRBD1 or TRBD2 (5 bases each). The J call may be faulty, since TRBJ2-1 better matches the DNA end. Germline V CDR1 and CDR2: SGHVS, FNYEAQ. The CDR3 totals 17 residues. DNA for the CDR3: TGTGCCAGCAGCTTAACGCAGACAGCGGTACCCCAAGAGACCCAGTTCTTC. Translating it yields CASSLTQTAVPQETQFF.

Here the CDR3 reads CASSAGTDYEQYF. For the CDR3, the DNA is TGTGCCAGCAGCGCGGGGACAGACTACGAGCAGTACTTC. The V gene is TRBV7-9, the J gene TRBJ2-7; possible D gene TRBD1, 7 bases. The CDR3 spans 13 residues. Germline values: CDR1 SEHNR, CDR2 FQNEAQ (reference sequence). The V and J ends lost 5 bases and 3 bases respectively, with 11 bases between them.

J is TRBJ1-1 and V is TRBV10-3; 9 positions match TRBD1. This CDR3 has 15 residues. Germline CDR1 reads ENHRY; CDR2 reads SYGVKD. Unmatched junction bases numbered 10, after V lost 4 bases and J lost 7 bases. CDR3: CAISGGTGGASEAFF. CDR3 sequence (DNA): TGTGCCATCAGTGGCGGCACAGGGGGCGCGAGTGAAGCTTTCTTT.

This clonotype was detected a few times. The V and J genes are TRBV20-1 and TRBJ1-4; 7 nucleotides match TRBD1. This CDR3 is built from 13 residues. Trimming took 3 bases from V and 6 from J; bases not matched to a gene: 4. Per germline, CDR1 DFQATT and CDR2 SNEGSKA (reference sequence). Written as DNA, the CDR3 is TGCAGTGCTAGCGGGCAGGGGGATGAAAAACTGTTTTTT. This sequence encodes CSASGQGDEKLFF.

There are a few counts of this clonotype. The rearrangement joins TRBV20-1 to TRBJ1-2; 7 nucleotides match TRBD1. Germline loops: CDR1 DFQATT, CDR2 SNEGSKA (reference sequence). The CDR3 spans 14 residues. J was trimmed by 4 bases and V by 6 bases; bases with no gene match: 11. The CDR3: CSAAYGTAFYGYTF. The CDR3 DNA is TGCAGTGCCGCGTATGGGACAGCGTTCTATGGCTACACCTTC.

The chain recombines TRBV20-1 with TRBJ2-5; possibly TRBD1 for D (6 bases). Judging by the DNA end, TRBJ2-7 fits better; the J call may be wrong. The CDR3 has 16 amino acids. CDR1 and CDR2 from the germline V gene are DFQATT and SNEGSKA (reference sequence). The CDR3, as DNA: TGCAGTGCTAACTACCCTGCCCGGACAGCCTTGTTCGAGCAGTACTTC. Translation: CSANYPARTALFEQYF.

The chain links TRBV7-9 to TRBJ1-1; D is undetermined. Germline V CDR1 and CDR2: SEHNR, FQNEAQ (reference sequence). V lost 4 bases and J lost 0, with 9 bases in between. The CDR3 loop spans 14 amino acids. This CDR3 reads CASSSGYLNTEAFF. The CDR3 nucleotides read TGTGCCAGCAGCTCGGGATACCTGAACACTGAAGCTTTCTTT.

The CDR3 DNA reads TGTGCCAGCAGTTTAGGCGGGGGGGTCGAGTACAATGAGCAGTTCTTC. As protein: CASSLGGGVEYNEQFF. V and J are TRBV12-3 or TRBV12-4 and TRBJ2-1; TRBD2 agrees at 9 bases. V dropped 1 base and J dropped 4; count of bases not matched to a gene: 5. The CDR3 spans 16 residues.

With regard to this clonotype: Given a much more abundant clone one base away, this may be a read error. The chain couples TRBV28 to TRBJ2-7; D might be TRBD2 (5 bases). Germline V gene sequence: CDR1 MDHEN, CDR2 SYDVKM. With 3 bases removed from V and 7 bases from J, the gap between germline ends came to 16 bases. CDR3 length: 14 amino acids. CDR3 in amino acids: CASSFSESYNEQYF. CDR3 DNA: TGTGCCAGCAGTTTTAGCGAATCCTACAATGAGCAGTACTTC.

A few counts support this clonotype. This sequence joins TRBV6-5 and TRBJ2-7; weak D call: TRBD1 (6 bases). The CDR3 runs to 14 residues. From germline, CDR1 is MNHEY and CDR2 SVGAGI. The ends were cut back, 2 bases at V and 0 bases at J, with 8 bases in the middle. CDR3 bases: TGTGCCAGCAGTTACGGACAGAGCTCCTACGAGCAGTACTTC. It encodes CASSYGQSSYEQYF.

The gene calls are TRBV2 and TRBJ2-4; TRBD1 aligns across 8 bases. The V and J ends lost 5 bases and 0 bases, in that order; junction bases with no gene match: 3. The CDR3 is 15 residues long. The germline V gene encodes CDR1 SNHLY and CDR2 FYNNEI. In DNA, the CDR3 is TGTGCCAGCAGTTCAGGGGGCGCAGCCAAAAACATTCAGTACTTC. Protein product: CASSSGGAAKNIQYF.

This clonotype has a count of ten or more. The chain joins TRBV14 to TRBJ2-5; D might be TRBD1 or TRBD2, each matching 6 bases. This CDR3 has 14 residues. Between the trimmed V and J ends, which lost 5 bases and 3 bases, there was a span of 13 bases. In germline, CDR1 is SGHDN, CDR2 FVKESK. CDR3 sequence reads: CASSLGGQKETQYF. The DNA for the CDR3 is TGTGCCAGCAGCTTGGGGGGACAAAAAGAGACCCAGTACTTC.

This clonotype was seen many times. This chain connects TRBV5-1 to TRBJ2-3; TRBD2 matches 7 bases. The germline gives CDR1 SGHRS, CDR2 YFSETQ. This CDR3 is 14 amino acids long. Trimming removed 2 bases from V and 4 bases from J; junction bases left unmatched: 4. CDR3 in DNA: TGCGCCAGCAGCTTAGGACTAGGAGCAGATACGCAGTATTTT. Its protein is CASSLGLGADTQYF.

The V and J genes are TRBV2 and TRBJ1-4; perhaps TRBD1 as D (5 bases). The CDR3 is 14 residues long. Germline V gene lookup returns CDR1 SNHLY and CDR2 FYNNEI. V was pared by 2 bases and J by 4 bases, with 8 bases between. The CDR3 region is CASSESGHNEKLFF. The CDR3 DNA reads TGTGCCAGCAGTGAATCGGGGCATAATGAAAAACTGTTTTTT.

The CDR3 bases are TGCAGTGCTAGGATTGGGACAGGGGGCTACGAGCAGTACTTC. Translated: CSARIGTGGYEQYF. The chain has TRBV20-1 and TRBJ2-7, with 11 bases matching TRBD1. Germline assignment: CDR1 DFQATT and CDR2 SNEGSKA (reference sequence). CDR3 size: 14 residues. The V and J ends lost 3 bases and 3 bases, in that order; junction bases with no gene match: 4.

This clonotype was detected only a few times. The chain joins TRBV7-8 to TRBJ2-1, with 12 bases matching TRBD1. Trimming removed 6 bases from V and 7 bases from J; junction bases left unmatched: 19. This CDR3 is built from 19 residues. Germline V gene sequence: CDR1 SGHVS, CDR2 FQNEAQ. The CDR3 nucleotides are TGTGCCAGCAGGACCGGGACAGGGGGCCCTAAAGGCTTACGGAATGAGCAGTTCTTC. Protein: CASRTGTGGPKGLRNEQFF.

As concerns this clonotype: Given a much more abundant clone one base away, this may be a read error. The chain is built from TRBV12-3 or TRBV12-4 and TRBJ2-1; D remains ambiguous. CDR3 length equals 11 residues. The CDR3: CASSFQDERFF. Here the CDR3 DNA reads TGTGCCAGCAGTTTCCAGGATGAGCGGTTCTTC.

The chain uses TRBV7-9 and TRBJ2-5; perhaps TRBD2 as D (6 bases). V was clipped by 5 bases and J by 5 bases, with 18 bases between them. The CDR3 sequence is 15 residues long. Germline CDR1 SEHNR, CDR2 FQNEAQ (reference sequence). DNA of the CDR3: TGTGCCAGCAGCCCTCGAAGGCTGGGGAGGGAGACCCAGTACTTC. Translation: CASSPRRLGRETQYF.

This rearrangement joins TRBV29-1 to TRBJ2-1; 10 nucleotides line up with TRBD1. Germline CDR1 reads SQVTM; CDR2 reads ANQGSEA. The CDR3 consists of 13 residues. J lost 7 bases, V lost 6 bases, and 6 bases had no gene match. The CDR3 sequence: CSVDRGLVNEQFF. The CDR3 DNA reads TGCAGCGTCGACAGGGGGCTTGTGAATGAGCAGTTCTTC.